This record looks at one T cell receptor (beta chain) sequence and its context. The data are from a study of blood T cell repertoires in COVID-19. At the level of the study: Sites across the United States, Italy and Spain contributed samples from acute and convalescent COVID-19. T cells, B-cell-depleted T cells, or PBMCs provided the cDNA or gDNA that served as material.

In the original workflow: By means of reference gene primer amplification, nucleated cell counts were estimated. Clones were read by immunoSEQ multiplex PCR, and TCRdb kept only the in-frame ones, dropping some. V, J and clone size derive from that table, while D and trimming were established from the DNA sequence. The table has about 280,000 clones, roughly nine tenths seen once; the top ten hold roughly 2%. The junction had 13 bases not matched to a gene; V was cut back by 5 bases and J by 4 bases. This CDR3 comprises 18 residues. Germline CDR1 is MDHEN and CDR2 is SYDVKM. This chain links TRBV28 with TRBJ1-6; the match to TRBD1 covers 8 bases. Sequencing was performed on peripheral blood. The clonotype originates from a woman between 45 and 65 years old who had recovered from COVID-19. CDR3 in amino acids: CASSPGQGQIRYNSPLHF. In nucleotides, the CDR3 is TGTGCCAGCAGTCCCGGACAGGGCCAAATACGTTATAATTCACCCCTCCACTTT.